These T cell receptor beta chains were read from a single sample in a study of CD8 T cells in ankylosing spondylitis. TCRdb redid the calling of the 5' RACE reads with MiXCR, one entry per CDR3 protein. The sample has some 400,000 distinct CDR3 sequences, approximately 20% seen once. What was sequenced was blood, either unsorted or a sorted T cell fraction (not recorded which). The receptors stem from a male donor with ankylosing spondylitis. The CDR3 runs from the conserved cysteine through the conserved F or W. Each record gives: D gene, clone size, V gene, J gene, CDR3 DNA, CDR3 protein. A D gene is named only where the DNA matches it firmly. Only some rows state a clone size, as once, few, many or a class for expanded clones.

>NA|NA|TRBV7-9|TRBJ1-3
TGTGCCAGCAGCTCTGGTACGAACACCATATATTTT
CASSSGTNTIYF
>TRBD1|NA|TRBV6-1|TRBJ2-1
TGTGCCACCCGGGACAGGGTTTACAATGAGCAGTTCTTC
CATRDRVYNEQFF
>TRBD2|NA|TRBV5-1|TRBJ2-1
TGCGCCAGCAGCTTACCAGCGGGAGGTGACTACAATGAGCAGTTCTTC
CASSLPAGGDYNEQFF
>NA|NA|TRBV5-5|TRBJ2-1
TGTGCCAGCAGCTTTTCAGGGGCCTACAATGAGCAGTTCTTC
CASSFSGAYNEQFF
>NA|NA|TRBV20-1|TRBJ2-2
TGCAGTGCTAGAGCCGGGACCGCGAACACCGGGGAGCTGTTTTTT
CSARAGTANTGELFF
>NA|NA|TRBV10-3|TRBJ1-2
TGTGCCATCAGTGAGTCGGCAGGGGTTTTAAACTATGGCTACACCTTC
CAISESAGVLNYGYTF
>NA|many|TRBV11-2|TRBJ2-7
TGTGCCAGCAGCTTCCAGATTAGCTCCTACGAGCAGTACTTC
CASSFQISSYEQYF
>TRBD2|once|TRBV28|TRBJ2-7
TGTGCCAGCAGTATAGCGGGGGGGCCCTACAAGCAGTACTTC
CASSIAGGPYKQYF
>NA|NA|TRBV6-6|TRBJ2-1
TGTGCCAGCAGTGGTGCCGCATACAATGAGCAGTTCTTC
CASSGAAYNEQFF
>TRBD1|NA|TRBV10-3|TRBJ1-5
TGTGCCATCAGTGGGACAGGGGTTGATCAGCCCCAGCATTTT
CAISGTGVDQPQHF
>TRBD1|few|TRBV29-1|TRBJ1-1
TGCAGCTCGCCCGGACAGGGGGCCTCTGAAGCTTTCTTT
CSSPGQGASEAFF
>NA|NA|TRBV7-6|TRBJ2-2
TGTGCCAGCAGCTTAAGTGGGGGCGCCCAGAACACCGGGGAGCTGTTTTTT
CASSLSGGAQNTGELFF
>NA|NA|TRBV19|TRBJ2-1
TGTGCCAGTAGTATGTCGGGACACACCAATGAGCAGTTCTTC
CASSMSGHTNEQFF
>NA|NA|TRBV7-2|TRBJ2-7
TGTGCCAGCAGCACGGGGGTAAGCGACCACTACGAGCAGTACTTC
CASSTGVSDHYEQYF
>TRBD2|few|TRBV7-8|TRBJ2-3
TGTGCCAGCAGCTTTGGACTAGCGGGAGGCAAGAAGGGCACAGATACGCAGTATTTT
CASSFGLAGGKKGTDTQYF
>TRBD2|few|TRBV28|TRBJ2-7
TGTGCCAGCGGTGAGACTAGCGGGAGACCATACGAGCAGTACTTC
CASGETSGRPYEQYF
>NA|few|TRBV6-2/TRBV6-3|TRBJ2-5
TGTGCCAGCAGCCGCCTGGGGACCCAGTACTTC
CASSRLGTQYF
>NA|NA|TRBV3-1|TRBJ1-1
TGTGCCAGCAGCCAACTCGCCTCTTGGAACACTGAAGCTTTCTTT
CASSQLASWNTEAFF
>NA|many|TRBV14|TRBJ2-5
TGTGCCAGCAGCCAATACGAGACCCAGTACTTC
CASSQYETQYF
>TRBD2|NA|TRBV5-1|TRBJ2-3
TGCGCCAGCAGCGTAGAACTAGCGGGAGTGACAGATACGCAGTATTTT
CASSVELAGVTDTQYF
>NA|NA|TRBV7-3|TRBJ2-7
TGTGCCAGCAGCTTAGGTCCAGAATACGAGCAGTACTTC
CASSLGPEYEQYF
>NA|NA|TRBV29-1|TRBJ1-5
TGCAGCGTCTTGGAAGGGAAGCCCCAGCATTTT
CSVLEGKPQHF
>TRBD1|NA|TRBV20-1|TRBJ2-1
TGCAGTGCTAGATCAACAGCCGGTGGACAGGGTCTCAATGAGCAGTTCTTC
CSARSTAGGQGLNEQFF
>NA|NA|TRBV5-1|TRBJ2-5
TGCGCCAGCAGCTTGGCCACGGACACCCTCCAAGAGACCCAGTACTTC
CASSLATDTLQETQYF
>TRBD2|few|TRBV2|TRBJ2-3
TGTGCCAGCAGTGGAGGACTAGCGGACACAGATACGCAGTATTTT
CASSGGLADTDTQYF
>NA|NA|TRBV12-3/TRBV12-4|TRBJ1-6
TGTGCCAGCAGTTTTACCCTTCCGGAGAGGAATTCACCCCTCCACTTT
CASSFTLPERNSPLHF
>TRBD1|NA|TRBV2|TRBJ1-5
TGTGCCAGCAGAAATGACAGGGTTCGGGGCAATCAGCCCCAGCATTTT
CASRNDRVRGNQPQHF
>TRBD1|few|TRBV20-1|TRBJ1-5
TGCAGTGCTAAAAACACCGGGACAGGGGGCTTCAGCAATCAGCCCCAGCATTTT
CSAKNTGTGGFSNQPQHF
>TRBD1|NA|TRBV7-2|TRBJ2-2
TGTGCCAGCAGCCGGGACAGGCGAACGAACACCGGGGAGCTGTTTTTT
CASSRDRRTNTGELFF